The 30 T cell receptor beta chains given below trace back to one sample, sequenced in a study of T cell repertoires in aging, cancer and after chemotherapy. A mixed TRB-A/B primer pool amplified rearranged TRB by multiplex touch-down PCR. TCRdb redid the calling of the multiplex PCR reads with MiXCR, one entry per CDR3 protein. The data show over 9,500 distinct CDR3 sequences, around 35% seen once. TCR beta rearrangements were amplified from peripheral blood genomic DNA. Sample: blood. These receptors all stem from a human donor in good health.

This chain connects TRBV4-2 to TRBJ2-1; D is unresolved. CDR1 LGHNA and CDR2 YNFKEQ come from the germline V gene. The CDR3 is made up of 15 amino acids. Trimming pared 7 bases from V and 0 bases from J, leaving 13 bases between. The CDR3 protein is CASIADLSSYNEQFF. Written as DNA, the CDR3 is TGTGCCAGCATCGCCGACCTCAGCTCCTACAATGAGCAGTTCTTC.

In this sample, this clonotype turned up once. The chain couples TRBV11-3 to TRBJ2-3; tentatively, D is TRBD1 or TRBD2 (7 bases each). CDR1 and CDR2 from the germline V gene are SGHNT and YENEEA. CDR3 length: 15 amino acids. V was pared by 2 bases and J by 5 bases, with 14 bases between. The CDR3 region is CASSLRAGGGDTQYF. The CDR3 DNA follows: TGTGCCAGCAGCTTACGGGCAGGGGGGGGAGATACGCAGTATTTT. The variable domain in full, completed from reference TRBV11-3 and TRBJ2-3, reads EAGVVQSPRYKIIEKKQPVAFWCNPISGHNTLYWYLQNLGQGPELLIRYENEEAVDDSQLPKDRFSAERLKGVDSTLKIQPAELGDSAVYLCASSLRAGGGDTQYFGPGTRLTVL.

The rearrangement links TRBV10-3 to TRBJ2-3; 9 nucleotides line up with TRBD2. CDR3 length: 18 residues. Trimming cost V 2 bases and J 3 bases; bases outside gene matches: 12. The V gene's germline CDR1 is ENHRY and CDR2 SYGVKD. The CDR3 region has the DNA TGTGCCATCAGTGAGCCCCCAGGGCTAGCGGGAAGAACAGATACGCAGTATTTT. Its protein product is CAISEPPGLAGRTDTQYF.

The chain has TRBV20-1 and TRBJ2-3; TRBD2 matches at 12 bases. Germline values: CDR1 DFQATT, CDR2 SNEGSKA (reference sequence). V trimming: 5 bases; J trimming: 5 bases; junction bases outside the gene matches: 5. The CDR3 consists of 14 residues. The CDR3 sequence: CSARLAGEGDTQYF. The DNA for the CDR3 is TGCAGTGCTCGACTAGCGGGAGAAGGAGATACGCAGTATTTT.

This chain links TRBV6-5 with TRBJ2-5; 9 bases are a match to TRBD1. Per germline, CDR1 MNHEY and CDR2 SVGAGI. This CDR3 comprises 16 residues. V was clipped by 1 base and J by 3 bases; unmatched bases: 6. The CDR3 sequence is CASSYFTGGLEETQYF. Written as DNA, the CDR3 is TGTGCCAGCAGTTACTTTACAGGGGGCTTGGAAGAGACCCAGTACTTC.

The chain couples TRBV6-2 or TRBV6-3 to TRBJ1-2; 9 nucleotides match TRBD1. Trimming removed 5 bases from V and 1 base from J; junction bases left unmatched: 2. The germline CDR1 and CDR2 sequences are MNHEY and SVGEGT. The CDR3 has 14 residues. CDR3 residues: CASSTGGHNYGYTF. The CDR3 coding sequence is TGTGCCAGCAGTACAGGGGGCCATAACTATGGCTACACCTTC.

Relative to its sample, this clonotype is medium-sized. The J gene is TRBJ1-2, the V gene TRBV6-5; D perhaps matches TRBD1 (5 bases). V shed 6 bases and J shed 3 bases, with 11 bases lying between them. The length of the CDR3 is 13 residues. Per the germline V gene, CDR1 is MNHEY and CDR2 is SVGAGI. The CDR3 DNA reads TGTGCCAGCAGGCGAGACAGCCACTATGGCTACACCTTC. It specifies CASRRDSHYGYTF.

The rearrangement uses TRBV11-3 and TRBJ2-6; TRBD2 matches at 8 bases. The germline V gene has CDR1 SGHNT and CDR2 YENEEA. V shed 1 base and J 0 bases; nucleotides not matched to a gene: 8. This CDR3 comprises 19 residues. CDR3 coding DNA: TGTGCCAGCAGCTTAGGATCTAGCGGGTTTTTCTCTGGGGCCAACGTCCTGACTTTC. Amino acids: CASSLGSSGFFSGANVLTF. The complete variable domain, with remaining parts taken from reference TRBV11-3 and TRBJ2-6, reads EAGVVQSPRYKIIEKKQPVAFWCNPISGHNTLYWYLQNLGQGPELLIRYENEEAVDDSQLPKDRFSAERLKGVDSTLKIQPAELGDSAVYLCASSLGSSGFFSGANVLTFGAGSRLTVL.

This clonotype was found a few times. V gene TRBV18 combines with J gene TRBJ2-7; a weak D match, TRBD2 (6 bases). The germline CDR1 and CDR2 sequences are KGHSH and LQKENI. There are 16 residues in the CDR3. V dropped 0 bases and J dropped 3 bases, with 15 bases sitting between them. Here the CDR3 DNA reads TGTGCCAGCTCACCACCGGGACTGTTCGATAGCTACGAGCAGTACTTC. Protein product: CASSPPGLFDSYEQYF.

This clonotype was picked up one time. The chain couples TRBV12-3 or TRBV12-4 to TRBJ2-7, with a weak D call TRBD2 (6 bases). The CDR3 consists of 15 residues. V was pared by 1 base and J by 3 bases, with 13 bases between. This CDR3 is CASSLGPSGVYEQYF. For the CDR3, the DNA is TGTGCCAGCAGTTTAGGGCCCTCGGGGGTCTACGAGCAGTACTTC.

The rearrangement joins TRBV5-5 to TRBJ1-5, with unresolved D. This CDR3 is 14 amino acids long. Trimming cost V 0 bases and J 1 base, with 5 bases left between them. CDR1 and CDR2 from the germline V gene are SGHKS and YYEKEE (reference sequence). The CDR3 here is CASSLAWSNQPQHF. The CDR3 nucleotides read TGTGCCAGCAGCTTGGCTTGGAGCAATCAGCCCCAGCATTTT.

This clonotype has a handful of counts. The chain couples TRBV27 to TRBJ1-4, with a tentative D call TRBD1 (6 bases). Trimming stripped 6 bases from V and 7 bases from J, with 12 bases between. CDR3 length: 13 amino acids. The germline gives CDR1 MNHEY, CDR2 SMNVEV (reference sequence). The CDR3 sequence: CASSPGGSEKLFF. CDR3 DNA: TGTGCCAGCAGCCCGGGGGGCTCTGAAAAACTGTTTTTT.

V usage is TRBV30 and J usage is TRBJ1-3; TRBD1 matches at 10 bases. Germline lookup yields CDR1 GTSNPN and CDR2 SVGIG (reference sequence). The junction had 2 bases not matched to a gene; V was cut back by 3 bases and J by 3 bases. CDR3 size: 14 residues. CDR3 loop: CAWSDRGLGNTIYF. DNA of the CDR3: TGTGCCTGGAGCGACAGGGGGCTTGGAAACACCATATATTTT.

This clonotype qualifies as medium-sized. The chain has TRBV29-1 and TRBJ2-5; D perhaps matches TRBD1 (6 bases). CDR1 is SQVTM and CDR2 is ANQGSEA in the germline V gene. V was trimmed by 6 bases and J by 5 bases, leaving 13 bases between them. This CDR3 is built from 12 residues. CDR3 amino acids: CSVRGNRETQYF. The CDR3 DNA is TGCAGCGTGAGGGGGAATCGCGAGACCCAGTACTTC.

J is TRBJ1-5 and V is TRBV18, with D maybe TRBD1 (5 bases). V was cut by 3 bases and J by 7 bases, with 16 bases left in between. The CDR3 has 15 residues. Germline V gene sequence: CDR1 KGHSH, CDR2 LQKENI. CDR3 protein: CASSPNDSGEQPQHF. In nucleotides, the CDR3 is TGTGCCAGCTCACCCAACGATTCGGGGGAACAGCCCCAGCATTTT. Supplemented by reference TRBV18 and TRBJ1-5, the full variable domain reads NAGVMQNPRHLVRRRGQEARLRCSPMKGHSHVYWYRQLPEEGLKFMVYLQKENIIDESGMPKERFSAEFPKEGPSILRIQQVVRGDSAAYFCASSPNDSGEQPQHFGDGTRLSIL.

J is TRBJ2-7 and V is TRBV12-3 or TRBV12-4; possibly TRBD1 for D (6 bases). V was trimmed by 5 bases and J by 6 bases, leaving 14 bases between them. The CDR3 is 13 amino acids. CDR3 in DNA: TGTGCCAGCAGTCCAGGGGATTTAGGCGAGCAGTACTTC. Amino acids: CASSPGDLGEQYF.

Here the CDR3 reads CASSLPSVGGSYEQYF. CDR3 nucleotides: TGTGCCAGCAGTCTCCCCAGCGTCGGGGGCTCCTACGAGCAGTACTTC. This sequence joins TRBV7-9 and TRBJ2-7, with a possible D match to TRBD2 (6 bases). Germline V gene data show CDR1 as SEHNR and CDR2 as FQNEAQ (reference sequence). CDR3 length: 16 amino acids. Trimming took off 6 bases at V and 0 bases at J, with 18 bases between the two ends.

The rearrangement uses TRBV10-3 and TRBJ2-1; D perhaps matches TRBD2 (5 bases). The CDR3 covers 15 residues. Germline V gene data show CDR1 as ENHRY and CDR2 as SYGVKD. The V and J ends lost 0 bases and 9 bases respectively, with 15 bases between them. The CDR3 region is CAISESLVLRREQFF. CDR3 sequence (DNA): TGTGCCATCAGTGAGTCACTAGTATTAAGACGTGAGCAGTTCTTC.

By share, this clonotype ranks as medium-sized. The rearrangement uses TRBV27 and TRBJ2-1, with TRBD2 matching over 10 bases. V lost 7 bases to trimming and J lost 2 bases; unmatched junction nucleotides: 2. Germline V CDR1 and CDR2: MNHEY, SMNVEV (reference sequence). The CDR3 contains 14 residues. CDR3 nucleotides: TGTGCCAGCACACTAGCGGGAACCTACAATGAGCAGTTCTTC. It is translated as CASTLAGTYNEQFF.

V is TRBV19 and J is TRBJ2-3, with D perhaps TRBD1 (6 bases). The germline gives CDR1 LNHDA, CDR2 SQIVND (reference sequence). V dropped 6 bases and J dropped 3 bases, with 10 bases sitting between them. This CDR3 is 13 amino acids long. The CDR3 loop is CASRTGRTDTQYF. The CDR3 coding sequence is TGTGCCAGTAGGACAGGCAGGACAGATACGCAGTATTTT.

The rearrangement links TRBV12-3 or TRBV12-4 to TRBJ2-7, with TRBD1 matching 7 bases. The J segment lost 3 bases and the V segment lost 6 bases, leaving 5 bases of the junction unmatched. The CDR3 spans 13 residues. CDR3 nucleotide sequence: TGTGCCAGCAGCTTACAGGGGTTCTACGAGCAGTACTTC. It yields the protein CASSLQGFYEQYF.

The chain is built from TRBV6-5 and TRBJ2-5; 10 bases are shared with TRBD1. Germline V gene data show CDR1 as MNHEY and CDR2 as SVGAGI. Trimming at V came to 3 bases and at J to 2 bases, leaving 6 bases not matched to a gene. This CDR3 is 16 amino acids long. The CDR3, as DNA: TGTGCCAGCAGTTATTGGGACAGGGGCGGGCAAGAGACCCAGTACTTC. Translated, it gives CASSYWDRGGQETQYF.

The table lists this clonotype with a few counts. V gene TRBV6-4 combines with J gene TRBJ2-3; D might be TRBD2 (7 bases). Trimming cost V 7 bases and J 3 bases, with 17 bases left between them. Germline V lookup: CDR1 MRHNA, CDR2 SNTAGT. CDR3 length: 15 residues. For the CDR3, the DNA is TGTGCCAGCACCGAAGGGGGGGGCGAGACAGATACGCAGTATTTT. Protein product: CASTEGGGETDTQYF.

This clonotype was observed a handful of times. The chain links TRBV18 to TRBJ1-6; D gene unclear. The germline V and J ends were trimmed by 4 bases and 9 bases, with 13 bases remaining between them. There are 14 residues in the CDR3. Looked up from germline, CDR1 is KGHSH and CDR2 is LQKENI. The CDR3 sequence: CASSLTRPPSPLHF. CDR3 coding DNA: TGTGCCAGCTCACTTACACGGCCCCCTTCACCCCTCCACTTT.

The V and J genes are TRBV5-4 and TRBJ2-1; TRBD2 might be the D (6 bases). Germline CDR1 reads SGHNT; CDR2 reads YYREEE (reference sequence). The CDR3 is 16 residues long. V was cut by 3 bases and J by 8 bases, with 21 bases left in between. CDR3: CASSSGGTRTTDEQFF. The DNA of the CDR3 is TGTGCCAGCAGCTCCGGCGGGACCAGGACCACCGATGAGCAGTTCTTC.

The J gene is TRBJ2-5, the V gene TRBV11-2; TRBD2 is a possible D gene (7 bases). The CDR3 contains 15 residues. Germline CDR1 reads SGHAT; CDR2 reads FQNNGV. V lost 2 bases, J lost 1 base, and 11 bases lay in between. For the CDR3, the DNA is TGTGCCAGCAGCTTAAGGGGAGGGGGCCAAGAGACCCAGTACTTC. It encodes CASSLRGGGQETQYF.

This sequence joins TRBV19 and TRBJ2-3, with 13 bases matching TRBD2. V lost 5 bases, J lost 1 base, and 3 bases stayed unmatched. CDR1 LNHDA and CDR2 SQIVND come from the germline V gene (reference sequence). The CDR3 loop spans 16 amino acids. In nucleotides, the CDR3 is TGTGCCAGTAGTCCAGGGACTAGCGGGGGCACAGATACGCAGTATTTT. It codes for CASSPGTSGGTDTQYF.

The chain joins TRBV19 to TRBJ2-5; unclear D gene. Germline assignment: CDR1 LNHDA and CDR2 SQIVND (reference sequence). The CDR3 contains 15 residues. The V end lost 3 bases, the J end lost 3 bases, and 14 bases lay between the germline ends. The CDR3 nucleotides read TGTGCCAGTAGTATCGGGCCCCAAGCCGAAGAGACCCAGTACTTC. Residues: CASSIGPQAEETQYF.

This chain connects TRBV11-3 to TRBJ1-6, with 7 nucleotides matching TRBD1. CDR1 and CDR2 from the germline V gene are SGHNT and YENEEA. V lost 5 bases to trimming and J lost 9 bases; unmatched junction nucleotides: 13. CDR3 length equals 16 residues. The CDR3 loop reads CASSNGTERLGSPLHF. DNA of the CDR3: TGTGCCAGCAGCAACGGGACAGAAAGGTTGGGTTCACCCCTCCACTTT.

The chain links TRBV30 to TRBJ2-3; D unresolved. The CDR3 is made up of 15 amino acids. Germline CDR1 reads GTSNPN; CDR2 reads SVGIG (reference sequence). The V gene lost 0 bases and the J gene lost 3 bases, with 13 bases spanning the gap. CDR3 sequence: CAWSVNPTATDTQYF. The CDR3 DNA follows: TGTGCCTGGAGTGTAAATCCGACGGCTACAGATACGCAGTATTTT.